This TCR beta chain was obtained from a study of cytomegalovirus exposure and HLA in healthy donors. The PCR contained 60 Vbeta and 13 Jbeta primers. Measured with immunoSEQ multiplex PCR; TCRdb has only the in-frame clones, and not every one. The data contain roughly 120,000 clones, approximately 80% of them singletons. This CDR3 has 14 amino acids. V lost 6 bases to trimming and J lost 0 bases, with 12 bases between them. Germline V gene sequence: CDR1 MNHEY, CDR2 SMNVEV (reference sequence). Sequencing input: PBMCs. This chain connects TRBV27 to TRBJ2-7; D possibly corresponds to TRBD2 (6 bases). The clonotype originates from a human donor in good health. In nucleotides, the CDR3 is TGTGCCAGCAGCATAGGGACTTTCTCCTACGAGCAGTACTTC. This sequence encodes CASSIGTFSYEQYF.